The next 15 T cell receptor beta chains were all read from a single sample in a study of blood T cell repertoires in COVID-19. This table comes from immunoSEQ multiplex PCR, and its TCRdb copy is limited to in-frame clones, with some not included. The repertoire has some 80,000 clones, around 89% of them found once; the top ten carry about 21%. The sequenced material came from peripheral blood. The origin of the receptors is a human donor in a cohort sampled during active COVID-19.

The gene calls are TRBV9 and TRBJ2-1; 12 nucleotides line up with TRBD2. With V trimmed by 3 bases and J by 7 bases, 11 bases remained unmatched. The germline CDR1 and CDR2 sequences are SGDLS and YYNGEE. This CDR3 has 17 residues. CDR3 sequence reads: CASSEHRASGRVNEQFF. CDR3 DNA: TGTGCCAGCAGCGAACATCGGGCTAGCGGGAGGGTTAATGAGCAGTTCTTC.

V is TRBV18 and J is TRBJ2-7; 12 bases map to TRBD1. The CDR3 has 17 amino acids. V was clipped by 0 bases and J by 4 bases; unmatched bases: 7. Germline V gene sequence: CDR1 KGHSH, CDR2 LQKENI. CDR3 amino acids: CASSPPGTGQGAYEQYF. For the CDR3, the DNA is TGTGCCAGCTCACCACCCGGTACGGGACAGGGGGCATACGAGCAGTACTTC. The whole variable domain, remainder taken from reference TRBV18 and TRBJ2-7, is NAGVMQNPRHLVRRRGQEARLRCSPMKGHSHVYWYRQLPEEGLKFMVYLQKENIIDESGMPKERFSAEFPKEGPSILRIQQVVRGDSAAYFCASSPPGTGQGAYEQYFGPGTRLTVT.

The chain has TRBV6-5 and TRBJ2-1; 10 nucleotides match TRBD2. Germline loops: CDR1 MNHEY, CDR2 SVGAGI. The CDR3 extends over 14 amino acids. Trimming cost V 7 bases and J 5 bases; bases outside gene matches: 5. The CDR3 nucleotides are TGTGCCAGCATGGGCCTAGCGGGGGACAATGAGCAGTTCTTC. Encoded protein: CASMGLAGDNEQFF.

In this sample, this clone turned up once. V gene TRBV14 combines with J gene TRBJ1-2; D may be TRBD1 (5 bases). The germline gives CDR1 SGHDN, CDR2 FVKESK. Trimming stripped 0 bases from V and 1 base from J, with 9 bases between. This CDR3 contains 15 residues. CDR3 amino acids: CASSQDRGLNYGYTF. For the CDR3, the DNA is TGTGCCAGCAGCCAAGATAGGGGCCTTAACTATGGCTACACCTTC.

The V call is TRBV5-8, the J call TRBJ2-3, with TRBD2 matching 8 bases. Looked up from germline, CDR1 is SGHTS and CDR2 is YDEGEE. The CDR3 is 14 amino acids. V was clipped by 5 bases and J by 0 bases; unmatched bases: 2. CDR3 DNA: TGTGCCAGCAGGAAGCGGGGGAGCACAGATACGCAGTATTTT. Amino acids: CASRKRGSTDTQYF.

The chain links TRBV7-9 to TRBJ2-3; D remains ambiguous. The CDR3 has 14 residues. The germline CDR1 and CDR2 sequences are SEHNR and FQNEAQ (reference sequence). V gave up 5 bases and J gave up 1 base, with 10 bases separating them. CDR3 nucleotide sequence: TGTGCCAGCAGCACGAGTACGGGCACAGATACGCAGTATTTT. Its protein is CASSTSTGTDTQYF.

This clone was seen a few times. This sequence joins TRBV12-5 and TRBJ2-7; D possibly corresponds to TRBD1 (6 bases). V lost 5 bases to trimming and J lost 7 bases, with 18 bases between them. The CDR3 contains 14 residues. Per germline, CDR1 LGHNT and CDR2 FRNRAP. The CDR3 protein is CASGPTSRGHEQYF. In DNA form, the CDR3 reads TGTGCTAGTGGTCCTACGAGCAGGGGCCATGAGCAGTACTTC. Full variable domain (missing parts from reference TRBV12-5 and TRBJ2-7): DARVTQTPRHKVTEMGQEVTMRCQPILGHNTVFWYRQTMMQGLELLAYFRNRAPLDDSGMPKDRFSAEMPDATLATLKIQPSEPRDSAVYFCASGPTSRGHEQYFGPGTRLTVT.

The chain recombines TRBV14 with TRBJ2-3, with D unclear. The V gene lost 1 base and the J gene lost 0 bases, with 8 bases spanning the gap. Germline CDR1 is SGHDN and CDR2 is FVKESK. The CDR3 consists of 15 residues. CDR3 in amino acids: CASSQAILSTDTQYF. CDR3 DNA sequence: TGTGCCAGCAGCCAAGCTATATTAAGCACAGATACGCAGTATTTT.

The genes are TRBV29-1 and TRBJ2-1; 11 bases are shared with TRBD2. CDR1 and CDR2 (germline): SQVTM, ANQGSEA. J was trimmed by 7 bases and V by 4 bases; bases with no gene match: 15. This CDR3 contains 17 residues. Here the CDR3 DNA reads TGCAGCGTTGCACTAGCGGGAGTGGGCGAGGTGGGGAATGAGCAGTTCTTC. Protein: CSVALAGVGEVGNEQFF.

The V call is TRBV28, the J call TRBJ2-2; D perhaps matches TRBD2 (6 bases). This CDR3 comprises 13 residues. V lost 4 bases to trimming and J lost 4 bases, with 7 bases between them. Germline values: CDR1 MDHEN, CDR2 SYDVKM. CDR3 in DNA: TGTGCCAGCAGTTCCGGGGGCACCGGGGAGCTGTTTTTT. The encoded protein is CASSSGGTGELFF.

The V call is TRBV14, the J call TRBJ2-3; tentatively, D is TRBD1 (6 bases). Trimming left V 0 bases short and J 1 base short, with 17 bases between. From germline, CDR1 is SGHDN and CDR2 FVKESK. The CDR3 totals 18 residues. CDR3: CASSQDHSPGVGTDTQYF. The CDR3 bases are TGTGCCAGCAGCCAAGACCATTCCCCAGGGGTAGGCACAGATACGCAGTATTTT.

This clone was picked up one time. The V call is TRBV5-1, the J call TRBJ2-1; TRBD2 matches 13 bases. CDR1 and CDR2 (germline): SGHRS, YFSETQ. There are 15 residues in the CDR3. V shed 8 bases and J 2 bases; nucleotides not matched to a gene: 4. The DNA for the CDR3 is TGCGCCAGTCATACTAGCGGGGGGGCCTACAATGAGCAGTTCTTC. Its protein product is CASHTSGGAYNEQFF.

The CDR3 DNA follows: TGTGCCAGCAGTTGGAGGGAAGGATCACCCCTCCACTTT. It yields the protein CASSWREGSPLHF. V is TRBV27 and J is TRBJ1-6; D remains unclear. Germline-derived CDR1 and CDR2 are MNHEY and SMNVEV (reference sequence). V lost 4 bases and J lost 10, with 11 bases in between. The length of the CDR3 is 13 residues.

This chain's CDR3 is CSVPDRDNTEAFF. The CDR3 nucleotides read TGCAGCGTCCCGGACAGGGACAACACTGAAGCTTTCTTT. This chain connects TRBV29-1 to TRBJ1-1; 8 bases are a match to TRBD1. Germline-derived CDR1 and CDR2 are SQVTM and ANQGSEA. V lost 6 bases and J lost 2; bases outside the gene matches: 5. This CDR3 has 13 amino acids.

This chain uses TRBV18 with TRBJ2-6; D is possibly TRBD2 (5 bases). The germline gives CDR1 KGHSH, CDR2 LQKENI. Trimming stripped 2 bases from V and 2 bases from J, with 10 bases between. There are 16 residues in the CDR3. CDR3 nucleotides: TGTGCCAGCTCACCATCGAGGACTCCTGGGGCCAACGTCCTGACTTTC. It codes for CASSPSRTPGANVLTF.